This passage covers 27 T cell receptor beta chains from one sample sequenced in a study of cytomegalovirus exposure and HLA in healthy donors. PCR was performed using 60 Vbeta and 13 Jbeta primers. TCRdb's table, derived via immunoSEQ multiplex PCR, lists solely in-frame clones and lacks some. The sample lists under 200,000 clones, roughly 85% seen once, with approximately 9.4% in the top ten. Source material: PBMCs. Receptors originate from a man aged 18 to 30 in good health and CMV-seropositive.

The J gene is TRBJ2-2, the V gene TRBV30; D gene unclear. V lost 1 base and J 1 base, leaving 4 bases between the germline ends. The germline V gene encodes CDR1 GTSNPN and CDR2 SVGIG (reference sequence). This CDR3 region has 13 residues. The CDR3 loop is CAWSEQNTGELFF. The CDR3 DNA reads TGTGCCTGGAGTGAACAGAACACCGGGGAGCTGTTTTTT.

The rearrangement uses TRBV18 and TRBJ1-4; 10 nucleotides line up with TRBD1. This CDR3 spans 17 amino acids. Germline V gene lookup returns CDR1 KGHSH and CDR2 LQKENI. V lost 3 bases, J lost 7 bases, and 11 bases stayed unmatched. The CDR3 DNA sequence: TGTGCCAGCTCACCGGGGACAGGGGTATCGGTGGGTGAAAAACTGTTTTTT. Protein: CASSPGTGVSVGEKLFF.

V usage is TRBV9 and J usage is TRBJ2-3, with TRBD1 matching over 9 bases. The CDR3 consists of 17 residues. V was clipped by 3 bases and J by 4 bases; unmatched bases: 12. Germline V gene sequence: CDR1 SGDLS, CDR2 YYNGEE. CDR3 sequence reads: CASSETFGTGYPDTQYF. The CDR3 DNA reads TGTGCCAGCAGCGAAACTTTCGGGACAGGGTACCCAGATACGCAGTATTTT.

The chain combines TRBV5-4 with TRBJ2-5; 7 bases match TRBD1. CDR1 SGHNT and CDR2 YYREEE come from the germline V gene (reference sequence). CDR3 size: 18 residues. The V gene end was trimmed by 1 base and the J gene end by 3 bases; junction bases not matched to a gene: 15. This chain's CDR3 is CASSLRITGDQIEETQYF. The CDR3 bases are TGTGCCAGCAGCTTGAGAATAACAGGGGACCAGATCGAAGAGACCCAGTACTTC.

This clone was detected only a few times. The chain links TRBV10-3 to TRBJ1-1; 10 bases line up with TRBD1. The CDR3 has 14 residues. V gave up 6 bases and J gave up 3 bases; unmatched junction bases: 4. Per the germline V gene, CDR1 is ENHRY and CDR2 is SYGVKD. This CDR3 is CAIREGTGDTEAFF. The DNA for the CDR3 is TGTGCCATCAGAGAGGGGACAGGGGACACTGAAGCTTTCTTT.

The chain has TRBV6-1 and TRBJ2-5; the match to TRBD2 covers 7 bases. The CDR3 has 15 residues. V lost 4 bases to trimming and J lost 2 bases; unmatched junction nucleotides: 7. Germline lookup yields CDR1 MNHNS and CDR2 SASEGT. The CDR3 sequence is CASSAGRGVQETQYF. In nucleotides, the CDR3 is TGTGCCAGCAGTGCTGGTCGGGGGGTACAAGAGACCCAGTACTTC.

DNA for the CDR3: TGTGCCAGCAGTGAGGCCAGGCGCGAGCAGTACTTC. Amino acids: CASSEARREQYF. V and J are TRBV25-1 and TRBJ2-5; no firm D call. The J call may be mistaken, given a closer DNA end match to TRBJ2-7. This CDR3 region has 12 residues. Germline V CDR1 and CDR2: MGHDK, SYGVNS.

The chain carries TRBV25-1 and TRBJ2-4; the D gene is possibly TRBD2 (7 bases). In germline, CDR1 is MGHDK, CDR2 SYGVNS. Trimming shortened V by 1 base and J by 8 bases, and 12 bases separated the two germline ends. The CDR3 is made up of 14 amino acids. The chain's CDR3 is CASSEWGGADIQYF. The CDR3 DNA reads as TGTGCCAGCAGTGAATGGGGGGGGGCGGACATTCAGTACTTC.

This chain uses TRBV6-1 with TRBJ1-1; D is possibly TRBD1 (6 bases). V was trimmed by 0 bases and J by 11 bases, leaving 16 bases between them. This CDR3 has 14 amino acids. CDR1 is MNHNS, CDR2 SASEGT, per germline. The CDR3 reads CASSEADSLPRAFF. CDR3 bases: TGTGCCAGCAGTGAAGCGGACAGCCTTCCTAGGGCTTTCTTT.

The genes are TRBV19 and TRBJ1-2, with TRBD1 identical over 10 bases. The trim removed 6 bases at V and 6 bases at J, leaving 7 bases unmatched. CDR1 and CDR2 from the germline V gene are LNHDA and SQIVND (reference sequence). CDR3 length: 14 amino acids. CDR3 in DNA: TGTGCCAGTAGAAGACAGGGGGCTACGCATGGCTACACCTTC. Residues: CASRRQGATHGYTF.

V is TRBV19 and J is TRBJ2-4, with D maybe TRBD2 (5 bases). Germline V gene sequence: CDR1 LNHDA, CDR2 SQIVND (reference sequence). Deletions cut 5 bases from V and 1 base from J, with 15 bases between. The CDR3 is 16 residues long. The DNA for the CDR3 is TGTGCCAGTAGTCCTATGCTGGGAGCGGCCAAAAACATTCAGTACTTC. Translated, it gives CASSPMLGAAKNIQYF. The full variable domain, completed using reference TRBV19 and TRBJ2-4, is DGGITQSPKYLFRKEGQNVTLSCEQNLNHDAMYWYRQDPGQGLRLIYYSQIVNDFQKGDIAEGYSVSREKKESFPLTVTSAQKNPTAFYLCASSPMLGAAKNIQYFGAGTRLSVL.

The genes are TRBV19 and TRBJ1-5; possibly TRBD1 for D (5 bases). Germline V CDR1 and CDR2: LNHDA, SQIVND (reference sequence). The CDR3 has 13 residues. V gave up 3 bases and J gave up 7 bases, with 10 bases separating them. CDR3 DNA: TGTGCCAGTAGTATCAGGGTATCGCAGCCCCAGCATTTT. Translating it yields CASSIRVSQPQHF.

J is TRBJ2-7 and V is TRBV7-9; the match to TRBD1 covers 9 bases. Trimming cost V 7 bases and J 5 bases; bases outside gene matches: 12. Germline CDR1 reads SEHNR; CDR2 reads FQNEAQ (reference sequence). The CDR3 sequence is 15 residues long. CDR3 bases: TGTGCCAGCACCAAAAGGGGGGACAGGGATCACGAGCAGTACTTC. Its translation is CASTKRGDRDHEQYF.

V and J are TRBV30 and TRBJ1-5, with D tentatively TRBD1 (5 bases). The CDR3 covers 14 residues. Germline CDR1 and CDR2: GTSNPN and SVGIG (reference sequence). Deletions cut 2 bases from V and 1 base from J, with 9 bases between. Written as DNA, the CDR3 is TGTGCCTGGAGTAGGCCAGGGAGCAATCAGCCCCAGCATTTT. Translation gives CAWSRPGSNQPQHF.

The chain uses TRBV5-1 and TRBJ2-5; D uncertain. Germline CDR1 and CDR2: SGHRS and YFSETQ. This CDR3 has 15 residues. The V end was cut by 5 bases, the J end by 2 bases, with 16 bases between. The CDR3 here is CASRTTPRGQETQYF. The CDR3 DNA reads TGCGCCAGCAGAACGACTCCGCGCGGACAAGAGACCCAGTACTTC.

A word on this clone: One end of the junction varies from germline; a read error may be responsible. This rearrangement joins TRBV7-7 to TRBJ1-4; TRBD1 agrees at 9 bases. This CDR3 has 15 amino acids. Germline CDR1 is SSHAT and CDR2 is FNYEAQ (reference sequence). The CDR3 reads CASSATDRGTEKLFF. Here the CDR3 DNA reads TGTGCTAGCAGCGCAACGGACAGGGGTACCGAAAAACTGTTTTTT.

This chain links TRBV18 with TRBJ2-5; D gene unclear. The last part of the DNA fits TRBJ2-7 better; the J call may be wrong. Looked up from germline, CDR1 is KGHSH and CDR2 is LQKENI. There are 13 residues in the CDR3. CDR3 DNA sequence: TGTGCCAGCTCACTGGCACAGACCTACGAGCAGTACTTC. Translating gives CASSLAQTYEQYF.

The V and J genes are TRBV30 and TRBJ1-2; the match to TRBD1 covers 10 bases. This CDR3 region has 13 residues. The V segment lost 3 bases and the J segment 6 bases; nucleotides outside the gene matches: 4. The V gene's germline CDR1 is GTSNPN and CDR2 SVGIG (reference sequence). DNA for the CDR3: TGTGCCTGGAGAGTGGACAGGGGGGATGGCTACACCTTC. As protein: CAWRVDRGDGYTF.

The CDR3 loop is CASSFRRGSSGNTIYF. The CDR3 DNA reads TGTGCCAGCAGCTTCAGGCGGGGAAGCTCTGGAAACACCATATATTTT. The chain uses TRBV5-4 and TRBJ1-3; D is undetermined. The length of the CDR3 is 16 residues. The V end was cut by 2 bases, the J end by 0 bases, with 12 bases between. The germline gives CDR1 SGHNT, CDR2 YYREEE (reference sequence). The full variable domain, its missing parts supplied by reference TRBV5-4 and TRBJ1-3, is ETGVTQSPTHLIKTRGQQVTLRCSSQSGHNTVSWYQQALGQGPQFIFQYYREEENGRGNFPPRFSGLQFPNYSSELNVNALELDDSALYLCASSFRRGSSGNTIYFGEGSWLTVV.

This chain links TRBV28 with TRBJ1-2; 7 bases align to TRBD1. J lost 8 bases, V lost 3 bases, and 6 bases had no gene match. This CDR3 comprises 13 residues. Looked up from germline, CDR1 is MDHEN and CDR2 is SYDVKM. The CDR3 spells CASSLETGRGYTF. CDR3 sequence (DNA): TGTGCCAGCAGTTTGGAGACAGGGCGGGGCTACACCTTC.

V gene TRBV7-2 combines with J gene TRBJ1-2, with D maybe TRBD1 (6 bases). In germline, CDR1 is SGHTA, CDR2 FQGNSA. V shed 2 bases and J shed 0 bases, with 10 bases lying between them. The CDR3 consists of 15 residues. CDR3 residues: CASSLQGPSNYGYTF. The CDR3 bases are TGTGCCAGCAGCTTACAGGGGCCATCTAACTATGGCTACACCTTC.

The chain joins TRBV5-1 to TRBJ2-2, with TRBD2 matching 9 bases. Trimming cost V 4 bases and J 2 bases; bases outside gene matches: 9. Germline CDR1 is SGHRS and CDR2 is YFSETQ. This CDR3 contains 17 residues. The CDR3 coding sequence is TGCGCCAGCAGCCCGACCGGGACTAGCAAAAACACCGGGGAGCTGTTTTTT. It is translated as CASSPTGTSKNTGELFF.

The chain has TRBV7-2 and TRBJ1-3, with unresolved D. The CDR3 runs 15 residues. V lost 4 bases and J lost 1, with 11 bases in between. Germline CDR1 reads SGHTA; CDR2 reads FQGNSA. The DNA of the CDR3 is TGTGCCAGCAGCTCAGGATTCTCTTCTGGAAACACCATATATTTT. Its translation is CASSSGFSSGNTIYF. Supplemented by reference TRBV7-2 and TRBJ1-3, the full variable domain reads GAGVSQSPSNKVTEKGKDVELRCDPISGHTALYWYRQSLGQGLEFLIYFQGNSAPDKSGLPSDRFSAERTGGSVSTLTIQRTQQEDSAVYLCASSSGFSSGNTIYFGEGSWLTVV.

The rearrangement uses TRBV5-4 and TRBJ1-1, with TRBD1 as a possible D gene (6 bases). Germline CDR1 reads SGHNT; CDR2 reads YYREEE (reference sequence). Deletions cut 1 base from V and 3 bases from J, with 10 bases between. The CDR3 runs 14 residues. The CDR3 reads CASSLFRGDTEAFF. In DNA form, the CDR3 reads TGTGCCAGCAGCTTGTTCAGGGGAGACACTGAAGCTTTCTTT.

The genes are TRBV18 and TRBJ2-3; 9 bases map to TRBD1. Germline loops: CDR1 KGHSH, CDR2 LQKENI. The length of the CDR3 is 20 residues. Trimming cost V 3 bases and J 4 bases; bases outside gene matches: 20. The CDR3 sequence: CASSPLPIAGQGYDPDTQYF. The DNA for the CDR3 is TGTGCCAGCTCACCGCTGCCTATTGCAGGACAGGGGTATGATCCAGATACGCAGTATTTT.

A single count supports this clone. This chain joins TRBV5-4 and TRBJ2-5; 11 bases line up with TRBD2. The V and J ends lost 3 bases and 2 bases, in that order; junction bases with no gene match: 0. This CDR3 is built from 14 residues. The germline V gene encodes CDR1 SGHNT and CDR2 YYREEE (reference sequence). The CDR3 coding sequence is TGTGCCAGCAGCTCTAGCGGGGGGCAAGAGACCCAGTACTTC. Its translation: CASSSSGGQETQYF. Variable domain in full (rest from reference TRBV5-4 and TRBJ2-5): ETGVTQSPTHLIKTRGQQVTLRCSSQSGHNTVSWYQQALGQGPQFIFQYYREEENGRGNFPPRFSGLQFPNYSSELNVNALELDDSALYLCASSSSGGQETQYFGPGTRLLVL.

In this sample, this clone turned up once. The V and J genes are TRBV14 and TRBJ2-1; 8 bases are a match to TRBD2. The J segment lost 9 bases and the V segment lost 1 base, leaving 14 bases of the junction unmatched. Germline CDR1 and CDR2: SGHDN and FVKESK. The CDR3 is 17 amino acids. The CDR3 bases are TGTGCCAGCAGCCAAGTCCCCAGCGGGGGCCCTAAAGGTGAGCAGTTCTTC. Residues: CASSQVPSGGPKGEQFF.